The sequence of this T cell receptor (beta chain) was determined in a study of T-cell reconstitution after alpha-beta-depleted transplantation in children. Unique molecular identifiers tagged the TCRbeta library. Using its own MiXCR run on the PCR reads, TCRdb lists one record per CDR3 protein. Of some 300,000 distinct CDR3 sequences listed, 9.5% to 13% are singletons. The table lists this clonotype with many counts. The antigen remains undetermined. Germline-derived CDR1 and CDR2 are SGHVS and FNYEAQ. With V trimmed by 5 bases and J by 12 bases, 8 bases remained unmatched. There are 13 residues in the CDR3. Study-level findings and limits: A year had passed since transplant, and T-cell counts and diversity by then came mostly from newly produced T cells. Several patients had high TCRbeta diversity at day 60; it came from surviving recipient T cells and thymic progenitors.

This TCR was recovered from a boy under two years old with acute myeloid leukemia, due to receive a stem cell transplant. Material: PBMCs, obtained before TCRalphabeta/CD19-depleted stem cell transplant. This chain links TRBV7-6 with TRBJ2-1; TRBD1 matches at 9 bases. The CDR3 bases are TGTGCCAGCAGCCCAGATCCGGGACAGGGGCAGTTCTTC. Residues: CASSPDPGQGQFF.